The rows below give T cell receptor beta chains drawn from one sample of a study of CD8 T cells in ankylosing spondylitis. TCRdb passed the 5' RACE reads through MiXCR, listing each CDR3 protein once. The sample lists about 800,000 distinct CDR3 sequences; 10% to 15% were seen once. Sequenced material: blood, either unsorted or a sorted T cell fraction (not recorded which). The source of these receptors is a male donor with ankylosing spondylitis. Each CDR3 is given with its conserved first and last residue. A D gene is named only where the DNA matches it firmly. Clone size is stated in some rows and not others, as once, few, many or a class when expanded.

j_gene	abundance	len	v_gene	d_gene	CDR3aa	CDR3nt
TRBJ1-1	many	13	TRBV11-2	TRBD1	CASSSRPGQGAFF	TGTGCCAGCAGCTCAAGGCCGGGACAGGGCGCTTTCTTT
TRBJ2-7	-	16	TRBV10-3	-	CAISAPGDDGVYEQYF	TGTGCCATCAGTGCTCCAGGGGACGATGGGGTATACGAGCAGTACTTC
TRBJ1-2	few	15	TRBV27	-	CASSPHRDIQSGYTF	TGTGCCAGCAGTCCGCACCGGGACATTCAAAGTGGCTACACCTTC
TRBJ2-3	-	13	TRBV2	TRBD2	CARGLAGMDTQYF	TGTGCCAGGGGACTAGCGGGGATGGATACGCAGTATTTT
TRBJ1-5	few	16	TRBV5-6	TRBD1	CASSLGPGQGNQPQHF	TGTGCCAGCAGCTTAGGTCCGGGACAGGGCAATCAGCCCCAGCATTTT
TRBJ1-4	few	15	TRBV11-2	-	CASSIEGYEGEKLFF	TGTGCCAGCAGCATAGAGGGGTATGAAGGAGAAAAACTGTTTTTT
TRBJ1-2	-	13	TRBV20-1	TRBD1	CSARGAEGAGYTF	TGCAGTGCTAGAGGGGCTGAGGGGGCTGGCTACACCTTC
TRBJ2-3	-	13	TRBV12-3/TRBV12-4	-	CASSLEVRSAQYF	TGTGCCAGCAGTTTAGAGGTTCGATCGGCGCAGTATTTT
TRBJ2-1	many	14	TRBV7-2	-	CASSLELTYNEQFF	TGTGCCAGCAGCTTGGAGTTAACCTACAATGAGCAGTTCTTC
TRBJ2-1	-	14	TRBV20-1	-	CSAREWRGYNEQFF	TGCAGTGCTAGAGAGTGGCGGGGCTACAATGAGCAGTTCTTC
TRBJ1-4	many	13	TRBV15	-	CATSPRAYSTLFF	TGTGCCACCAGCCCCCGGGCTTACTCGACTCTGTTTTTT
TRBJ2-5	few	12	TRBV20-1	-	CSASRQVETQYF	TGCAGTGCTAGTCGTCAGGTGGAGACCCAGTACTTC
TRBJ1-1	-	12	TRBV5-1	-	CASRLGVTEAFF	TGCGCCAGCAGACTGGGGGTCACTGAAGCTTTCTTT
TRBJ2-7	-	14	TRBV18	TRBD2	CASSQSLAGDEQYF	TGTGCCAGCTCACAATCTCTAGCGGGGGACGAGCAGTACTTC
TRBJ2-1	-	17	TRBV7-3	TRBD2	CASSLTPGGISYNEQFF	TGTGCCAGCAGCTTAACCCCCGGGGGGATATCCTACAATGAGCAGTTCTTC
TRBJ2-4	many	12	TRBV24-1	TRBD1	CASGQGGGIQYF	TGTGCCAGCGGACAGGGTGGCGGCATTCAGTACTTC